This is a list of T cell receptor beta chains from one sample in a study of blood T cell repertoires in COVID-19. Repertoires were generated with immunoSEQ multiplex PCR, while TCRdb's copy carries only in-frame clones and drops some. This table has 150,000 to 200,000 clones, 60% to 80% appearing once. The material sequenced was peripheral blood. These receptors all stem from a man between 60 and 75 years old with active or convalescent COVID-19. Both conserved end residues are part of each CDR3. The D gene is left open where the match is weak. Expanded clones are given a class, and other clones once, few, many or no size at all.

abundance,v_gene,d_gene,j_gene,CDR3aa,CDR3nt
few,TRBV27,NA,TRBJ2-5,CASSGTPNAGTQYF,TGTGCCAGCAGCGGGACTCCTAACGCGGGGACCCAGTACTTC
NA,TRBV7-2,TRBD2,TRBJ2-1,CASSPRTSGRAGQFF,TGTGCCAGCAGCCCAAGGACTAGCGGGAGGGCCGGGCAGTTCTTC
once,TRBV28,TRBD2,TRBJ2-5,CASSLPLAGQETQYF,TGTGCCAGCAGTTTACCCCTAGCGGGGCAAGAGACCCAGTACTTC
NA,TRBV9,TRBD2,TRBJ2-7,CASSVVPAGVYEQYF,TGTGCCAGCAGCGTAGTACCAGCGGGGGTCTACGAGCAGTACTTC
NA,TRBV19,NA,TRBJ2-3,CASSIGGGSDTQYF,TGTGCCAGTAGTATAGGGGGGGGCTCGGATACGCAGTATTTT
NA,TRBV28,TRBD1,TRBJ1-4,CASSRGQFNEKLFF,TGTGCCAGCAGCCGGGGACAGTTTAATGAAAAACTGTTTTTT
NA,TRBV10-3,TRBD2,TRBJ2-1,CAISQLLAGGGNNEQFF,TGTGCCATCAGTCAACTCTTAGCGGGAGGGGGTAACAATGAGCAGTTCTTC
NA,TRBV7-2,NA,TRBJ1-6,CASSPVGAGAPNSPLHF,TGTGCCAGCAGCCCCGTGGGAGCAGGGGCGCCAAATTCACCCCTCCACTTT
few,TRBV10-2,NA,TRBJ1-1,CASQKQGGTEAFF,TGCGCCAGCCAGAAACAGGGAGGGACTGAAGCTTTCTTT
NA,TRBV7-3,TRBD1,TRBJ1-5,CASSLRGGRPKGQPQHF,TGTGCCAGCAGCTTAAGAGGGGGCCGGCCAAAGGGTCAGCCCCAGCATTTT
few,TRBV12-3/TRBV12-4,NA,TRBJ1-1,CASSTQGGTEAFF,TGTGCCAGCAGCACACAGGGTGGGACTGAAGCTTTCTTT
NA,TRBV15,NA,TRBJ1-3,CATARSRNSGNTIYF,TGTGCCACCGCAAGGTCTAGAAACTCTGGAAACACCATATATTTT
NA,TRBV6-5,NA,TRBJ2-7,CASSYSPSPYEQYF,TGTGCCAGCAGTTACTCCCCTAGCCCCTACGAGCAGTACTTC
NA,TRBV18,NA,TRBJ1-2,CASSPPRGSGIHGYTF,TGTGCCAGCTCACCACCGAGGGGGTCGGGTATCCATGGCTACACCTTC
NA,TRBV5-1,NA,TRBJ2-4,CASSLDGRRDIQYF,TGCGCCAGCAGCTTGGACGGAAGGCGGGACATTCAGTACTTC
many,TRBV7-9,TRBD1,TRBJ2-3,CATSGQGSTDTQYF,TGTGCTACCTCGGGACAGGGTAGCACAGATACGCAGTATTTT
once,TRBV12-3/TRBV12-4,NA,TRBJ2-5,CASMSADQETQYF,TGTGCCAGCATGTCGGCGGACCAAGAGACCCAGTACTTC
few,TRBV5-1,NA,TRBJ2-2,CASSLVPGGELFF,TGCGCCAGCAGCTTGGTCCCAGGCGGGGAGCTGTTTTTT
NA,TRBV19,TRBD1,TRBJ1-1,CASSIRGPGNTEAFF,TGTGCCAGTAGTATCAGGGGGCCTGGGAACACTGAAGCTTTCTTT
NA,TRBV19,TRBD1,TRBJ2-6,CASSIGHRGTSGANVLTF,TGTGCCAGTAGTATTGGGCACAGGGGTACGTCTGGGGCCAACGTCCTGACTTTC
once,TRBV28,NA,TRBJ1-1,CASSSTTLSNTEAFF,TGTGCCAGCAGTTCAACGACACTTTCGAACACTGAAGCTTTCTTT
NA,TRBV7-2,NA,TRBJ1-2,CASSETGLYGYTF,TGTGCCAGCAGCGAGACAGGCCTCTATGGCTACACCTTC
NA,TRBV5-1,TRBD2,TRBJ2-5,CASSAGTSGQETQYF,TGCGCCAGCAGCGCAGGGACTAGCGGGCAAGAGACCCAGTACTTC
NA,TRBV7-4,NA,TRBJ2-7,CASSLNRAEFYEQYF,TGTGCCAGCAGCTTAAACAGGGCGGAATTTTACGAGCAGTACTTC
NA,TRBV5-4,NA,TRBJ2-7,CASSGSGAAKSSYEQYF,TGTGCCAGCAGCGGGTCCGGCGCGGCAAAAAGCTCCTACGAGCAGTACTTC
NA,TRBV5-1,TRBD2,TRBJ2-4,CASSLGARAGGDIQYF,TGCGCCAGCAGCTTGGGGGCGAGGGCGGGAGGTGACATTCAGTACTTC
NA,TRBV7-8,NA,TRBJ2-4,CASRRGAAGTLNIQYF,TGTGCCAGCAGACGAGGGGCTGCGGGAACCCTTAACATTCAGTACTTC
NA,TRBV19,TRBD2,TRBJ2-2,CASSIGRVGTGELFF,TGTGCCAGTAGTATTGGGAGGGTAGGCACCGGGGAGCTGTTTTTT
NA,TRBV5-4,NA,TRBJ2-1,CASSLDFNEQFF,TGTGCCAGCAGCTTGGACTTCAATGAGCAGTTCTTC
NA,TRBV6-2/TRBV6-3,TRBD1,TRBJ1-1,CASSYLRQGSPEAFF,TGTGCCAGCAGTTACCTCCGACAGGGTTCTCCTGAAGCTTTCTTT
once,TRBV5-1,TRBD1,TRBJ2-2,CASRRTGGSGELFF,TGCGCCAGCAGGCGGACAGGGGGATCCGGGGAGCTGTTTTTT
NA,TRBV7-2,TRBD1,TRBJ2-7,CASSGTDEQYF,TGTGCCAGCAGCGGGACAGACGAGCAGTACTTC
NA,TRBV5-1,NA,TRBJ1-4,CASSPASQGSEKLFF,TGCGCCAGCAGCCCAGCCTCCCAGGGGAGTGAAAAACTGTTTTTT
NA,TRBV7-8,TRBD1,TRBJ2-6,CASSLGDRGLSGANVLTF,TGTGCCAGCAGCTTAGGTGACAGGGGGCTCTCTGGGGCCAACGTCCTGACTTTC
NA,TRBV6-6,NA,TRBJ2-7,CASGRTTYEQYF,TGTGCCAGCGGTAGGACAACCTACGAGCAGTACTTC
NA,TRBV6-5,TRBD1,TRBJ1-5,CASSYGGQGAEWPQHF,TGTGCCAGCAGTTACGGGGGACAGGGGGCCGAATGGCCCCAGCATTTT
NA,TRBV10-3,TRBD2,TRBJ2-3,CAISESSGAGTDTQYF,TGTGCCATCAGTGAATCTAGCGGTGCGGGCACAGATACGCAGTATTTT
NA,TRBV12-5,NA,TRBJ2-5,CASGPPNEGTQYF,TGTGCTAGTGGCCCGCCAAACGAGGGGACCCAGTACTTC
NA,TRBV4-1,NA,TRBJ2-7,CASSPRAVGPYEQYF,TGCGCCAGCAGCCCCCGCGCAGTGGGGCCCTACGAGCAGTACTTC
NA,TRBV4-1,NA,TRBJ1-2,CASSPRELNYGYTF,TGCGCCAGCAGCCCCCGGGAGCTTAACTATGGCTACACCTTC
NA,TRBV7-9,NA,TRBJ2-1,CASSPRWVASSYNEQFF,TGTGCCAGCAGCCCAAGGTGGGTAGCGAGCTCCTACAATGAGCAGTTCTTC
NA,TRBV24-1,TRBD1,TRBJ1-5,CATMDRENQPQHF,TGTGCCACTATGGACAGGGAGAATCAGCCCCAGCATTTT
NA,TRBV9,TRBD2,TRBJ2-3,CASSVIGRVTDTQYF,TGTGCCAGCAGCGTAATCGGGAGGGTCACAGATACGCAGTATTTT
NA,TRBV5-1,NA,TRBJ2-7,CASSFPSTVLASPYEQYF,TGCGCCAGCAGCTTTCCCTCTACGGTTTTAGCGTCCCCCTACGAGCAGTACTTC
NA,TRBV4-2,NA,TRBJ2-5,CASSHVSEGLETQYF,TGTGCCAGCAGCCATGTTTCGGAGGGATTAGAGACCCAGTACTTC
NA,TRBV6-5,NA,TRBJ2-3,CASQLGRSTDTQYF,TGTGCCAGCCAACTAGGGAGGTCCACAGATACGCAGTATTTT
NA,TRBV2,NA,TRBJ1-1,CASSVEGFDTEAFF,TGTGCCAGCAGTGTGGAGGGGTTTGACACTGAAGCTTTCTTT
NA,TRBV19,TRBD1,TRBJ2-1,CASSMDRGEEQFF,TGTGCCAGTAGTATGGACAGGGGGGAGGAGCAGTTCTTC
NA,TRBV24-1,TRBD2,TRBJ2-7,CATSDALAGGFFHEQYF,TGTGCCACCAGTGATGCGCTAGCGGGAGGATTCTTCCACGAGCAGTACTTC
NA,TRBV7-9,NA,TRBJ2-1,CASSLVERESGNEQFF,TGTGCCAGCAGCTTAGTAGAAAGGGAGTCTGGCAATGAGCAGTTCTTC
NA,TRBV24-1,NA,TRBJ2-5,CATSEPDRETQYF,TGTGCCACCAGTGAGCCTGACAGGGAGACCCAGTACTTC
NA,TRBV7-6,NA,TRBJ2-1,CASRGKDEQFF,TGTGCCAGCCGGGGGAAGGATGAGCAGTTCTTC
few,TRBV6-4,NA,TRBJ2-2,CASRPTSTFTGELFF,TGTGCCAGCCGACCCACTAGTACTTTCACCGGGGAGCTGTTTTTT